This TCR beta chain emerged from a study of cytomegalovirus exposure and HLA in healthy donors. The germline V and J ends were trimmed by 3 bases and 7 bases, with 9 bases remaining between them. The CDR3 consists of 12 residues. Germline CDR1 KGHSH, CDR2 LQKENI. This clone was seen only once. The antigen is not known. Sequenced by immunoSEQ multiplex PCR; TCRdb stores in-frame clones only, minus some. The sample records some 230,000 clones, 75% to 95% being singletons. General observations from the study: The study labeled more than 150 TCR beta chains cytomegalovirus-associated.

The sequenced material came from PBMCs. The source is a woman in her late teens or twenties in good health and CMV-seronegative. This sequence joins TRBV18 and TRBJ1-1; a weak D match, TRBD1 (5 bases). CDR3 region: CASSPGTGEAFF. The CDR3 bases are TGTGCCAGCTCACCTGGGACTGGTGAAGCTTTCTTT.